What follows are 13 T cell receptor beta chains derived from one specimen sequenced in a study of shared clonotypes between healthy human individuals (TCRdb year 2020). Library generation was performed with the immunoSEQ multiplex PCR assay. TCRdb limited this immuneACCESS table to in-frame rearrangements with V and J called. A share of clones is missing; checked studies link under half to unresolved V genes, and the rest is unexplained. Present in this sample are roughly 2.4 million clones, approximately 95% of which were seen just once. The ten largest clones capture approximately 0.13% of the sample. Material for sequencing was naive CD4+ T cells sorted from blood. This specimen's cell subset or site label, interpreted: CD45RA+ positively selected. The receptors originated from a man between 18 and 29 years old in good health.

The chain carries TRBV4-1 and TRBJ1-4, with 9 nucleotides matching TRBD1. The CDR3 is made up of 16 amino acids. Germline loops: CDR1 MGHRA, CDR2 YSYEKL. V lost 3 bases and J lost 7; bases outside the gene matches: 9. CDR3 bases: TGCGCCAGCAGCCACTACGAACAGGGGGCCGGTGAAAAACTGTTTTTT. Encoded protein: CASSHYEQGAGEKLFF.

This clone is a singleton in its sample. V and J are TRBV7-2 and TRBJ2-2, with 11 positions matching TRBD2. There are 17 residues in the CDR3. V gave up 5 bases and J gave up 0 bases; unmatched junction bases: 5. Germline CDR1 is SGHTA and CDR2 is FQGNSA. The CDR3 DNA follows: TGTGCCAGCAGCCACCCGGGACTAGCGGCGAACACCGGGGAGCTGTTTTTT. Protein: CASSHPGLAANTGELFF.

The chain is built from TRBV5-1 and TRBJ2-7; D might be TRBD2 (6 bases). Germline V gives CDR1 SGHRS, CDR2 YFSETQ. The V and J ends lost 1 base and 2 bases respectively, with 16 bases between them. The CDR3 totals 16 residues. CDR3 sequence: CASSLTSSRSAYEQYF. The CDR3 coding sequence is TGCGCCAGCAGCTTGACTAGCAGTCGCTCCGCCTACGAGCAGTACTTC.

The chain joins TRBV9 to TRBJ2-5, with TRBD2 identical over 14 bases. CDR1 and CDR2 from the germline V gene are SGDLS and YYNGEE. CDR3 size: 17 residues. V shed 4 bases, J shed 2 bases, and the junction held 7 bases outside the gene matches. This chain's CDR3 is CASSRGLAGVSQETQYF. In DNA form, the CDR3 reads TGTGCCAGCAGCCGGGGACTAGCGGGAGTGAGTCAAGAGACCCAGTACTTC.

As concerns this clone: Other DNA sequences in this sample translate to the same CDR3. This chain connects TRBV7-2 to TRBJ2-7, with D uncertain. Germline lookup yields CDR1 SGHTA and CDR2 FQGNSA. The CDR3 is 13 residues long. V was shortened by 3 bases and J by 0 bases, with 6 bases between the two germline ends. The CDR3 reads CASSFGRSYEQYF. The DNA for the CDR3 is TGTGCCAGCAGCTTTGGGCGCTCCTACGAGCAGTACTTC.

This chain connects TRBV15 to TRBJ1-2, with D maybe TRBD1 (5 bases). V was pared by 0 bases and J by 8 bases, with 10 bases between. This CDR3 has 13 residues. Germline V gene lookup returns CDR1 LNHNV and CDR2 YYDKDF (reference sequence). CDR3 in DNA: TGTGCCACCAGCAGAGACAGGGCGGGCGGCTACACCTTC. This codes for CATSRDRAGGYTF. Based on the CDR3 plus reference TRBV15 and TRBJ1-2, the full variable domain is DAMVIQNPRYQVTQFGKPVTLSCSQTLNHNVMYWYQQKSSQAPKLLFHYYDKDFNNEADTPDNFQSRRPNTSFCFLDIRSPGLGDTAMYLCATSRDRAGGYTFGSGTRLTVV.

The chain recombines TRBV27 with TRBJ1-6; TRBD1 matches at 7 bases. J gave up 8 bases and V 0 bases, and 4 bases lay outside the gene matches. The CDR3 is made up of 15 amino acids. CDR1 and CDR2 from the germline V gene are MNHEY and SMNVEV (reference sequence). The CDR3 is CASSLSTGDHSPLHF. The DNA of the CDR3 is TGTGCCAGCAGTTTATCTACAGGGGACCATTCACCCCTCCACTTT.

This clone has only one observation. The sample holds other DNA sequences that translate to the same CDR3. The chain combines TRBV11-2 with TRBJ2-3; perhaps TRBD2 as D (5 bases). The germline V gene has CDR1 SGHAT and CDR2 FQNNGV. Trimming removed 5 bases from V and 6 bases from J, with 6 bases in between. CDR3 length: 11 amino acids. CDR3 DNA sequence: TGTGCCAGCAGCCGCGGGGATACGCAGTATTTT. Its protein is CASSRGDTQYF.

J is TRBJ1-2 and V is TRBV11-2; 8 positions agree with TRBD1. The germline V gene encodes CDR1 SGHAT and CDR2 FQNNGV. CDR3 length: 15 amino acids. Losses at the gene ends were 0 bases for V and 6 bases for J; bases not matched to a gene: 6. As DNA, the CDR3 is TGTGCCAGCAGCTTAGATGCCAGGGGGCGTGATGGCTACACCTTC. Encoded protein: CASSLDARGRDGYTF.

This chain links TRBV18 with TRBJ2-1, with TRBD1 identical over 8 bases. V shed 2 bases, J shed 9 bases, and the junction held 9 bases outside the gene matches. Germline assignment: CDR1 KGHSH and CDR2 LQKENI. The CDR3 has 15 amino acids. CDR3 sequence: CASSPWDTGGLEQFF. The CDR3, as DNA: TGTGCCAGCTCACCATGGGACACAGGGGGGCTTGAGCAGTTCTTC. Based on the CDR3 plus reference TRBV18 and TRBJ2-1, the full variable domain is NAGVMQNPRHLVRRRGQEARLRCSPMKGHSHVYWYRQLPEEGLKFMVYLQKENIIDESGMPKERFSAEFPKEGPSILRIQQVVRGDSAAYFCASSPWDTGGLEQFFGPGTRLTVL.

The chain has TRBV28 and TRBJ1-5; 8 bases agree with TRBD1. V dropped 5 bases and J dropped 1; count of bases not matched to a gene: 4. The CDR3 runs to 15 residues. From germline, CDR1 is MDHEN and CDR2 SYDVKM. CDR3 in amino acids: CASSRSGGSNQPQHF. CDR3 DNA sequence: TGTGCCAGCAGTCGCTCAGGGGGCAGCAATCAGCCCCAGCATTTT.

The chain has TRBV7-9 and TRBJ2-3; the D gene is possibly TRBD2 (6 bases). Germline values: CDR1 SEHNR, CDR2 FQNEAQ (reference sequence). The V gene lost 2 bases and the J gene lost 5 bases, with 8 bases spanning the gap. The CDR3 loop spans 13 amino acids. CDR3 protein: CASSLPGVDTQYF. Here the CDR3 DNA reads TGTGCCAGCAGCTTACCGGGAGTAGATACGCAGTATTTT.

The chain is built from TRBV7-8 and TRBJ1-2, with D unresolved. The CDR3 has 15 residues. Per the germline V gene, CDR1 is SGHVS and CDR2 is FQNEAQ. Trimming removed 7 bases from V and 8 bases from J, with 23 bases in between. The CDR3 reads CASTALVGSFGGYTF. CDR3 sequence (DNA): TGTGCCAGCACCGCCTTGGTAGGATCCTTCGGGGGCTACACCTTC.